This T cell receptor (beta chain) was recorded in a study of a mutant IDH1 vaccine in newly diagnosed glioma. Study-level background: It was radiotherapy, temozolomide, or both that patients received previously, with most receiving both. Study-level results: A vaccine-induced immune response developed in 90% to 95% of the patients.

For this clone: What it recognizes is unknown.

Assay used: immunoSEQ multiplex PCR; TCRdb lists only in-frame clones, some missing. The sample lists about 60,000 clones; around 84% were seen once. The CDR3 spans 22 residues. CDR1 and CDR2 (germline): MDHEN, SYDVKM. V was clipped by 6 bases and J by 2 bases; unmatched bases: 24. Specified time point: week 35, safety follow-up. The investigators gave 300 ug of mutant IDH1 20-mer peptide in each vaccine dose, together with topical imiquimod. Eight vaccinations reached patients in weeks 1, 3, 5, 7, 11, 15, 19 and 23. Tumors from donors were new WHO grade 3 or 4 IDH1-mutant astrocytomas with ATRX loss. This specimen consisted of PBMCs, obtained from a glioma patient whose treatment included an IDH1 peptide vaccine. V is TRBV28 and J is TRBJ2-7; 14 positions match TRBD2. The TCR sequence derives from a young man with glioma. The CDR3 region is CASRRIRSPGLAGARSPYEQYF. The DNA for the CDR3 is TGTGCCAGCAGACGGATCAGATCACCGGGACTAGCGGGGGCCCGGAGCCCCTACGAGCAGTACTTC.